Listed below are T cell receptor beta chains from one sample, sequenced in a study of cytomegalovirus exposure and HLA in healthy donors. Repertoires were generated with immunoSEQ multiplex PCR, while TCRdb's copy carries only in-frame clones and drops some. The data show roughly 40,000 clones, about four fifths seen once. Sequenced sample: PBMCs. These receptors were obtained from a woman in her forties in good health and CMV-seronegative. The CDR3 runs from the conserved cysteine through the conserved F or W. A D gene is named only where the DNA matches it firmly. Rows may omit the clone size; those that give it use once, few, many or a size class.

TRBJ2-6,.,TRBV5-4,.,CASSEDGSGANVLTF,TGTGCCAGCAGCGAGGATGGGTCTGGGGCCAACGTCCTGACTTTC
TRBJ1-6,.,TRBV6-1,.,CASSGTGLSSYNSPLHF,TGTGCCAGCAGTGGAACAGGGTTGAGCTCCTATAATTCACCCCTCCACTTT
TRBJ1-1,.,TRBV5-1,.,CASSSSSNMNTEAFF,TGCGCCAGCAGCTCGTCCAGTAACATGAACACTGAAGCTTTCTTT
TRBJ1-3,.,TRBV19,.,CASSPRNPGNTIYF,TGTGCCAGTAGTCCGCGAAACCCTGGAAACACCATATATTTT
TRBJ1-2,.,TRBV20-1,.,CSVKRDYGYTF,TGCAGTGTAAAGAGAGACTATGGCTACACCTTC
TRBJ2-7,TRBD2,TRBV7-2,few,CASSRRTSGGASRMSEQYF,TGTGCCAGCAGTAGAAGGACTAGCGGGGGGGCATCACGTATGAGCGAGCAGTACTTC
TRBJ2-1,.,TRBV7-6,.,CASSALSYNEQFF,TGTGCCAGCAGCGCGCTAAGCTACAATGAGCAGTTCTTC
TRBJ2-5,TRBD2,TRBV10-3,.,CAIGTSGGIGETQYF,TGTGCCATCGGGACTAGCGGGGGTATAGGAGAGACCCAGTACTTC
TRBJ2-5,TRBD1,TRBV13,.,CASSFRDRGPVDQETQYF,TGTGCCAGCAGCTTCCGGGACAGGGGGCCCGTGGACCAAGAGACCCAGTACTTC
TRBJ2-1,TRBD2,TRBV4-2,once,CASSQELAGGIYNEQFF,TGTGCCAGCAGCCAAGAGCTAGCGGGGGGTATCTACAATGAGCAGTTCTTC
TRBJ2-2,.,TRBV4-1,.,CASSQVQGSTGELFF,TGCGCCAGCAGCCAAGTACAGGGATCCACCGGGGAGCTGTTTTTT
TRBJ2-1,TRBD1,TRBV9,.,CASSVGQGHNYEQFF,TGTGCCAGCAGCGTCGGACAGGGTCATAATTATGAGCAGTTCTTC
TRBJ2-5,.,TRBV10-3,.,CAIRAAEKETQYF,TGTGCCATCAGGGCGGCAGAGAAAGAGACCCAGTACTTC
TRBJ2-1,TRBD2,TRBV19,.,CASSMGRGRDNEQFF,TGTGCCAGTAGTATGGGGCGGGGGAGAGACAATGAGCAGTTCTTC
TRBJ1-1,.,TRBV19,.,CASSVSTDTEAFF,TGTGCCAGTAGTGTTTCAACGGACACTGAAGCTTTCTTT
TRBJ1-5,TRBD1,TRBV2,.,CASGRDRGNQPQHF,TGTGCCAGCGGTCGGGACAGGGGAAATCAGCCCCAGCATTTT
TRBJ2-7,TRBD1,TRBV7-9,.,CASSSPGTGGLSYEQYF,TGTGCCAGCAGCTCACCCGGGACAGGGGGTCTTTCCTACGAGCAGTACTTC
TRBJ1-1,TRBD1,TRBV14,few,CASSRTPGQGRTEAFF,TGTGCCAGCAGCCGAACACCGGGACAGGGGCGCACTGAAGCTTTCTTT
TRBJ2-2,TRBD2,TRBV6-4,few,CASSDSGGNTGELFF,TGTGCCAGCAGTGACAGCGGGGGAAACACCGGGGAGCTGTTTTTT
TRBJ2-2,.,TRBV5-1,.,CASSSGVTGELFF,TGCGCCAGCAGCTCAGGGGTCACCGGGGAGCTGTTTTTT
TRBJ2-5,TRBD1,TRBV7-9,once,CASAGQEWRETQYF,TGTGCCAGCGCTGGACAGGAATGGAGGGAGACCCAGTACTTC
TRBJ2-7,.,TRBV2,.,CASSRGSYEQYF,TGTGCCAGCAGCCGGGGCTCCTACGAGCAGTACTTC
TRBJ2-6,.,TRBV2,.,CASNSQTVGANVLTF,TGTGCCAGCAATTCCCAAACGGTGGGGGCCAACGTCCTGACTTTC
TRBJ1-5,.,TRBV29-1,few,CSVEDNGPGQPQHF,TGCAGCGTTGAAGATAATGGCCCCGGGCAGCCCCAGCATTTT
TRBJ1-2,.,TRBV4-1,once,CASSRDSYRGYGYTF,TGCGCCAGCAGCCGTGACTCCTACAGAGGGTATGGCTACACCTTC
TRBJ1-3,TRBD1,TRBV6-5,.,CASSSRQGLSGNTIYF,TGTGCCAGCAGTTCCCGACAGGGGTTATCAGGAAACACCATATATTTT
TRBJ2-3,TRBD2,TRBV4-1,.,CASSHGLGLQYF,TGCGCCAGCAGCCATGGACTAGGGTTGCAGTATTTT